Below are 8 T cell receptor beta chains sequenced from a single sample in a study of cytomegalovirus exposure and HLA in healthy donors. Both 60 Vbeta primers and 13 Jbeta primers went into the PCR. The assay was immunoSEQ multiplex PCR, and TCRdb's table has in-frame clones only and misses some. The sample yields 200,000 or so clones, 70% to 80% seen once. The sequencing sample was made of PBMCs. All receptors derive from a male donor in good health and CMV-seropositive.

The chain couples TRBV7-2 to TRBJ1-2; 8 bases are shared with TRBD1. CDR3 length: 14 amino acids. The J segment lost 2 bases and the V segment lost 4 bases, leaving 3 bases of the junction unmatched. In germline, CDR1 is SGHTA, CDR2 FQGNSA. CDR3 DNA sequence: TGTGCCAGCAGCTCGGACAGGGCGAACTATGGCTACACCTTC. Its translation: CASSSDRANYGYTF.

This clone came up a few times. The V and J genes are TRBV12-2 and TRBJ2-7; the table's D gene call, TRBD2, was not cross checked with the DNA. TRBV12-2 constitutes a pseudogene. There are 20 residues in the CDR3. CDR3 amino acids: CASRLSPRSPSSARHGEQYF. As DNA, the CDR3 is TGTGCAAGTCGCTTATCCCCGAGGAGTCCGTCCTCCGCGAGGCATGGCGAGCAGTACTTC.

V gene TRBV28 combines with J gene TRBJ2-7; the match to TRBD1 covers 9 bases. Unmatched junction bases numbered 5, after V lost 5 bases and J lost 3 bases. CDR1 and CDR2 (germline): MDHEN, SYDVKM. There are 14 residues in the CDR3. CDR3 region: CASSTRTGVYEQYF. The DNA for the CDR3 is TGTGCCAGCAGTACGCGGACAGGGGTCTACGAGCAGTACTTC.

The rearrangement joins TRBV5-1 to TRBJ2-1; D may be TRBD2 (6 bases). Trimming stripped 7 bases from V and 0 bases from J, with 17 bases between. This CDR3 contains 16 residues. The germline V gene has CDR1 SGHRS and CDR2 YFSETQ. In nucleotides, the CDR3 is TGCGCCAGCGCCGTCTCCGGGGGAAGCTCCTACAATGAGCAGTTCTTC. It encodes CASAVSGGSSYNEQFF.

Remarks on this clone: The junction departs from the called germline gene at one end, perhaps through a read error. The chain joins TRBV28 to TRBJ2-7; D is unresolved. Germline V gives CDR1 MDHEN, CDR2 SYDVKM. The CDR3 covers 12 residues. The CDR3 sequence is CAGSLRVGEQYF. Here the CDR3 DNA reads TGTGCCGGCAGTTTACGGGTTGGAGAGCAGTACTTC.

The chain couples TRBV11-3 to TRBJ2-7; possibly TRBD2 for D (6 bases). Germline V gene lookup returns CDR1 SGHNT and CDR2 YENEEA. Between the trimmed V and J ends, which lost 3 bases and 11 bases, there was a span of 14 bases. This CDR3 spans 12 amino acids. In DNA form, the CDR3 reads TGTGCCAGCAGCTTCGGCGACGGGGAGGAGTACTTC. This encodes CASSFGDGEEYF.

The chain couples TRBV7-2 to TRBJ2-1; D may be TRBD2 (5 bases). CDR3 size: 14 residues. Germline V CDR1 and CDR2: SGHTA, FQGNSA. Trimming shortened V by 4 bases and J by 9 bases, and 16 bases separated the two germline ends. The CDR3 coding sequence is TGTGCCAGCAGCTCTTACCGGGCCGCGGGTGAGCAGTTCTTC. It is translated as CASSSYRAAGEQFF.

The rearrangement links TRBV7-3 to TRBJ2-7, with D perhaps matching TRBD2 (5 bases). The germline V and J ends were trimmed by 1 base and 0 bases, with 10 bases remaining between them. CDR3 size: 15 residues. Germline-derived CDR1 and CDR2 are SGHTA and FQGTGA. DNA for the CDR3: TGTGCCAGCAGCTTAAGCACGGGAAGCTCCTACGAGCAGTACTTC. Translated, it gives CASSLSTGSSYEQYF.